This section outlines one T cell receptor (beta chain) sequence together with its context. Its antigen is unknown. No clone much larger than this one lies a single base away; base qualities are absent. This sample was included in a study of cytomegalovirus exposure and HLA in healthy donors (TCRdb year 2017). For the study in its entirety: A later analysis indicated that the 110 or so validation repertoires were generated on the platform also employed for the roughly 720 repertoires of the first cohort. The study aimed to test whether signatures of past pathogen exposure could be identified by cataloging public T cell receptors. Along with the roughly 670-subject first cohort, a separate validation cohort of 120 different subjects was used. To predict cytomegalovirus infection status, the study combined high-throughput TCR immunosequencing, statistical association of individual TCRs with disease status, and machine learning.

The donors were included in the validation cohort of 120 subjects, a group kept apart from the 666-subject first cohort. What the study reported, not specific to this receptor: In vitro tests confirmed that three of the cytomegalovirus-associated TCR beta chains recognize cytomegalovirus antigens. The authors suggested that the approach could potentially be extended to other disease states and immunological phenotypes. The classifier was reported to diagnose cytomegalovirus status with high specificity and sensitivity in both the original and validation cohorts. The study listed 164 TCR beta chains as associated with cytomegalovirus. While some public TCRs were present in many individuals, most TCR sequences turned up only very rarely across donors. In a later analysis, TCRs clustered in the first cohort were found to also tend to co-occur in the roughly 110 validation repertoires, with approximately 95% of cluster scores above 0. The validation cohort had no HLA typing available for a later analysis, so co-occurrence within that cohort was assessed over all 120 or so repertoires.

From cysteine to phenylalanine, the CDR3 is 16 amino acids long. Of all the DNA, just the CDR3 is kept, 48 bases in frame from base 1. For CDR1 and CDR2, the germline V gene lists LGHNT and FRNRAP. Relative to germline, V is missing 7 bases and J is missing 1 base, with 10 bases of the junction outside any gene match. The library relied on the immunoSEQ multiplex PCR assay. As for the original processing: A statistical classification framework was built to diagnose cytomegalovirus status from the catalog of TCR beta chain sequences. TCRdb stores this immuneACCESS table with in-frame sequences only. Part of the clones is absent; in the studies checked, under half of the shortfall reflects unresolved V genes, and no reason is known for the rest. Clonal size and the V and J genes are those of that table, whereas D and trimming came from the DNA. The sample table contains about 70,000 clones; only one count was recorded for roughly 94% of them. The ten largest clonotypes hold approximately 2% of the sample.

This sequence originates from a woman aged 18 to 35 in good health and CMV-seropositive. The sequencing sample was made of PBMCs. The chain was built from TRBV12-5 and TRBJ1-1; TRBD1 agrees with 9 junctional bases. CDR3 region: CASALPQGAGNTEAFF. The nucleotide sequence reads as follows: TGTGCTAGTGCCCTCCCACAGGGGGCTGGGAACACTGAAGCTTTCTTT.